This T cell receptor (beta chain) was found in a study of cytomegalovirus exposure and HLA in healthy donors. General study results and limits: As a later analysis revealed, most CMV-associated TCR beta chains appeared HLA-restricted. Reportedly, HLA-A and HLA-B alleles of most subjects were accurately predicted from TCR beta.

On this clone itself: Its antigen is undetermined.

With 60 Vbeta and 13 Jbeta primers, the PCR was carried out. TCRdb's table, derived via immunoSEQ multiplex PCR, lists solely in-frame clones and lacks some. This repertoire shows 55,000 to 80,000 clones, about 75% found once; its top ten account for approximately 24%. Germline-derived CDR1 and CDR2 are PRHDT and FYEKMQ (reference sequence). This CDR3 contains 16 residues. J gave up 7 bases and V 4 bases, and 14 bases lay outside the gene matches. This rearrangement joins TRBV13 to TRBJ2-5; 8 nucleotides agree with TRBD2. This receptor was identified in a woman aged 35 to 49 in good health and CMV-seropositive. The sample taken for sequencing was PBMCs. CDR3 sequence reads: CASSSFGGVLWGTQYF. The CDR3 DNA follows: TGTGCCAGCAGCTCCTTCGGGGGGGTGCTGTGGGGGACCCAGTACTTC. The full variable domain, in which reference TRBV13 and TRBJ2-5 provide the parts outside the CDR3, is AAGVIQSPRHLIKEKRETATLKCYPIPRHDTVYWYQQGPGQDPQFLISFYEKMQSDKGSIPDRFSAQQFSDYHSELNMSSLELGDSALYFCASSSFGGVLWGTQYFGPGTRLLVL.